These 26 T cell receptor beta chains were sequenced from one sample in a study of blood T cell repertoires in COVID-19. The method was immunoSEQ multiplex PCR; TCRdb's version includes in-frame clones alone and lacks a portion of them. Counted here are about 90,000 clones, approximately 80% occurring once; the ten biggest clones make up 10%. The source material was peripheral blood. Source of these receptors: a woman between 65 and 79 years old with acute or convalescent COVID-19.

This clone has a handful of counts. This rearrangement joins TRBV7-3 to TRBJ2-3; 8 bases are a match to TRBD2. The V gene's germline CDR1 is SGHTA and CDR2 FQGTGA. J lost 6 bases, V lost 4 bases, and 6 bases had no gene match. The CDR3 totals 14 residues. For the CDR3, the DNA is TGTGCCAGCAGCTGGCGGGGGGCGCGGGATACGCAGTATTTT. It translates to CASSWRGARDTQYF.

This chain uses TRBV5-1 with TRBJ2-1, with 8 bases matching TRBD2. The germline CDR1 and CDR2 sequences are SGHRS and YFSETQ. J was trimmed by 4 bases and V by 4 bases; bases with no gene match: 16. The CDR3 extends over 18 amino acids. CDR3 DNA sequence: TGCGCCAGCAGCAGAAACGCGGGGCGGGGGGCCCCTTACAATGAGCAGTTCTTC. Protein sequence: CASSRNAGRGAPYNEQFF.

This clone was found once. The chain couples TRBV5-1 to TRBJ2-5, with 14 bases matching TRBD2. CDR3 size: 17 residues. With V trimmed by 4 bases and J by 5 bases, 10 bases remained unmatched. Germline V lookup: CDR1 SGHRS, CDR2 YFSETQ. CDR3 residues: CASSRGLAGVDWETQYF. As DNA, the CDR3 is TGCGCCAGCAGCCGGGGACTAGCGGGGGTTGATTGGGAGACCCAGTACTTC.

Only a few counts were recorded for this clone. This chain links TRBV18 with TRBJ1-2; 9 positions match TRBD1. This CDR3 is built from 14 residues. With 3 bases clipped from V and 5 bases from J, the junction kept 4 bases outside the gene matches. Germline lookup yields CDR1 KGHSH and CDR2 LQKENI. DNA of the CDR3: TGTGCCAGCTCACCGTCCGGGACAGGGTATGGCTACACCTTC. This encodes CASSPSGTGYGYTF. Filled out from reference TRBV18 and TRBJ1-2, the complete variable domain reads NAGVMQNPRHLVRRRGQEARLRCSPMKGHSHVYWYRQLPEEGLKFMVYLQKENIIDESGMPKERFSAEFPKEGPSILRIQQVVRGDSAAYFCASSPSGTGYGYTFGSGTRLTVV.

Note on this clone: An end of the junction differs from the germline gene, which may be a read error. The CDR3 sequence is CASSLVGQGHF. The CDR3 nucleotides read TGTGCCAGCAGCTTAGTAGGACAGGGGCATTTT. This chain joins TRBV7-9 and TRBJ2-3, with TRBD1 identical over 9 bases. This CDR3 spans 11 amino acids. The germline gives CDR1 SEHNR, CDR2 FQNEAQ (reference sequence).

V is TRBV27 and J is TRBJ1-6, with TRBD1 matching 7 bases. The CDR3 loop spans 15 amino acids. Germline CDR1 and CDR2: MNHEY and SMNVEV (reference sequence). The V segment lost 3 bases and the J segment 6 bases; nucleotides outside the gene matches: 5. The CDR3 region is CASSFLQGINSPLHF. The DNA of the CDR3 is TGTGCCAGCAGTTTCCTACAGGGGATTAATTCACCCCTCCACTTT.

The chain has TRBV2 and TRBJ2-7; TRBD2 agrees at 12 bases. Germline trimming cut 7 bases from V and 2 bases from J; bases unmatched to any gene: 3. Germline values: CDR1 SNHLY, CDR2 FYNNEI. This CDR3 is built from 14 residues. CDR3 region: CASKLAGGTYEQYF. For the CDR3, the DNA is TGTGCCAGCAAACTAGCGGGAGGTACCTACGAGCAGTACTTC.

This clone has just a few counts. The chain couples TRBV2 to TRBJ1-1, with 7 nucleotides matching TRBD1. The CDR3 loop spans 15 amino acids. Unmatched junction bases numbered 8, after V lost 6 bases and J lost 1 base. Germline values: CDR1 SNHLY, CDR2 FYNNEI. The CDR3 DNA is TGTGCCAGCAGGAGGGACAGCGGGGGGAACACTGAAGCTTTCTTT. This translates into CASRRDSGGNTEAFF.

The chain recombines TRBV5-1 with TRBJ2-1, with TRBD2 identical over 13 bases. With 4 bases clipped from V and 8 bases from J, the junction kept 9 bases outside the gene matches. The CDR3 extends over 16 amino acids. CDR1 is SGHRS, CDR2 YFSETQ, per germline. The CDR3 sequence is CASSQRTSGSGDEQFF. Here the CDR3 DNA reads TGCGCCAGCAGCCAAAGGACTAGCGGGAGTGGCGATGAGCAGTTCTTC.

This rearrangement joins TRBV18 to TRBJ1-5, with TRBD1 identical over 11 bases. From germline, CDR1 is KGHSH and CDR2 LQKENI. There are 15 residues in the CDR3. Trimming took 3 bases from V and 8 from J; bases not matched to a gene: 6. The CDR3 DNA follows: TGTGCCAGCTCACCGTTCGGACAGGGGGCTGAGCCCCAGCATTTT. Translated: CASSPFGQGAEPQHF.

The chain combines TRBV5-1 with TRBJ2-1; the match to TRBD1 covers 10 bases. The CDR3 is 12 residues long. Germline-derived CDR1 and CDR2 are SGHRS and YFSETQ. V shed 9 bases, J shed 6 bases, and the junction held 3 bases outside the gene matches. The DNA for the CDR3 is TGCGCCAAATGGACAGGGGGCAATGAGCAGTTCTTC. Protein product: CAKWTGGNEQFF.

This clone was detected only once. J is TRBJ2-3 and V is TRBV5-1, with 14 bases that match TRBD2. Germline assignment: CDR1 SGHRS and CDR2 YFSETQ. The CDR3 extends over 16 amino acids. Unmatched junction bases numbered 6, after V lost 4 bases and J lost 5 bases. DNA of the CDR3: TGCGCCAGCAGCCGACTAGCGGGAGGGTTGGGAGATACGCAGTATTTT. Encoded protein: CASSRLAGGLGDTQYF.

For this clone: Distinct nucleotide sequences in the sample also encode this CDR3. In nucleotides, the CDR3 is TGCGCCAGCAGCTTGGACCTAGCGGGGTCCTACAATGAGCAGTTCTTC. Translating gives CASSLDLAGSYNEQFF. The gene calls are TRBV5-1 and TRBJ2-1, with TRBD2 matching over 9 bases. The CDR3 loop spans 16 amino acids. Germline CDR1 is SGHRS and CDR2 is YFSETQ. Germline trimming cut 0 bases from V and 1 base from J; bases unmatched to any gene: 2. Complete variable domain (other parts from reference TRBV5-1 and TRBJ2-1): KAGVTQTPRYLIKTRGQQVTLSCSPISGHRSVSWYQQTPGQGLQFLFEYFSETQRNKGNFPGRFSGRQFSNSRSEMNVSTLELGDSALYLCASSLDLAGSYNEQFFGPGTRLTVL.

In its sample, this clone was seen once. The rearrangement uses TRBV5-6 and TRBJ1-1, with D possibly TRBD1 on 6 matching bases. Trimming took off 3 bases at V and 1 base at J, with 13 bases between the two ends. Germline V gene lookup returns CDR1 SGHDT and CDR2 YYEEEE. The CDR3 covers 15 residues. Here the CDR3 reads CASSSETGGNTEAFF. The CDR3 nucleotides are TGTGCCAGCAGCTCGGAGACAGGCGGGAACACTGAAGCTTTCTTT.

The chain couples TRBV6-5 to TRBJ1-5; 8 bases align to TRBD1. With 6 bases clipped from V and 4 bases from J, the junction kept 5 bases outside the gene matches. CDR1 is MNHEY and CDR2 is SVGAGI in the germline V gene. The length of the CDR3 is 14 residues. CDR3 residues: CASRTGTGNQPQHF. CDR3 nucleotide sequence: TGTGCCAGCAGAACCGGGACAGGAAATCAGCCCCAGCATTTT.

The chain combines TRBV2 with TRBJ2-7; perhaps TRBD1 as D (5 bases). Germline-derived CDR1 and CDR2 are SNHLY and FYNNEI. With 2 bases removed from V and 5 bases from J, the gap between germline ends came to 16 bases. The CDR3 runs to 15 residues. The CDR3 nucleotides read TGTGCCAGCAGTGAAAGGCGGTGGGGCCTGGACGAGCAGTACTTC. Translation: CASSERRWGLDEQYF.

V and J are TRBV24-1 and TRBJ2-5, with D perhaps matching TRBD1 (6 bases). CDR1 is KGHDR and CDR2 is SFDVKD in the germline V gene. The CDR3 loop spans 14 amino acids. The V and J ends lost 5 bases and 4 bases respectively, with 13 bases between them. In DNA form, the CDR3 reads TGTGCCACCAGTGTTTCAGGGGCGGGAGAGACCCAGTACTTC. Residues: CATSVSGAGETQYF.

The chain is built from TRBV7-9 and TRBJ1-1; 10 bases align to TRBD1. The junction had 8 bases not matched to a gene; V was cut back by 5 bases and J by 5 bases. The CDR3 is made up of 15 amino acids. Germline values: CDR1 SEHNR, CDR2 FQNEAQ (reference sequence). This chain's CDR3 is CASSRGTGVRTEAFF. CDR3 bases: TGTGCCAGCAGCAGAGGGACAGGGGTAAGGACTGAAGCTTTCTTT.

This chain joins TRBV19 and TRBJ1-5; D is unresolved. The CDR3 covers 13 residues. V lost 5 bases and J 4 bases, leaving 9 bases between the germline ends. Germline CDR1 is LNHDA and CDR2 is SQIVND (reference sequence). The CDR3 is CASSWAPNQPQHF. Here the CDR3 DNA reads TGTGCCAGTAGTTGGGCCCCGAATCAGCCCCAGCATTTT. Full variable domain (missing parts from reference TRBV19 and TRBJ1-5): DGGITQSPKYLFRKEGQNVTLSCEQNLNHDAMYWYRQDPGQGLRLIYYSQIVNDFQKGDIAEGYSVSREKKESFPLTVTSAQKNPTAFYLCASSWAPNQPQHFGDGTRLSIL.

The chain has TRBV30 and TRBJ1-6, with TRBD1 as a possible D gene (5 bases). The V end lost 3 bases, the J end lost 0 bases, and 15 bases lay between the germline ends. Germline assignment: CDR1 GTSNPN and CDR2 SVGIG (reference sequence). CDR3 length equals 17 residues. The CDR3 DNA follows: TGTGCCTGGAGCAGGGTTAGGACGAGCTCCTATAATTCACCCCTCCACTTT. It translates to CAWSRVRTSSYNSPLHF.

This chain connects TRBV19 to TRBJ1-5; D unclear. Germline loops: CDR1 LNHDA, CDR2 SQIVND (reference sequence). V was trimmed by 3 bases and J by 6 bases, leaving 12 bases between them. This CDR3 spans 14 amino acids. The CDR3 spells CASSMADGTQPQHF. The CDR3 DNA reads TGTGCCAGTAGTATGGCGGATGGAACTCAGCCCCAGCATTTT.

The rearrangement uses TRBV3-1 (or the pseudogene TRBV3-2) and TRBJ2-1, with D tentatively TRBD1 (5 bases). The CDR3 spans 15 residues. V lost 0 bases and J lost 1, with 7 bases in between. Germline-derived CDR1 and CDR2 are LGHDT and YNNKEL (reference sequence). The CDR3 region is CASSQDAGSYNEQFF. CDR3 DNA sequence: TGTGCCAGCAGCCAAGATGCAGGGTCCTACAATGAGCAGTTCTTC.

The chain couples TRBV19 to TRBJ1-1, with TRBD1 matching over 10 bases. Losses at the gene ends were 2 bases for V and 5 bases for J; bases not matched to a gene: 5. CDR3 length equals 15 residues. From germline, CDR1 is LNHDA and CDR2 SQIVND (reference sequence). CDR3 sequence reads: CASSITRTGGTEAFF. CDR3 DNA: TGTGCCAGTAGTATAACCCGGACAGGGGGGACTGAAGCTTTCTTT.

The chain recombines TRBV27 with TRBJ1-5; the D gene is possibly TRBD1 (5 bases). This CDR3 is 13 amino acids long. V dropped 4 bases and J dropped 6 bases, with 10 bases sitting between them. Germline assignment: CDR1 MNHEY and CDR2 SMNVEV (reference sequence). CDR3 sequence reads: CASSYWGGQPQHF. The CDR3 nucleotides read TGTGCCAGCAGTTACTGGGGCGGTCAGCCCCAGCATTTT.

This chain uses TRBV5-1 with TRBJ2-5; 8 nucleotides agree with TRBD1. This CDR3 has 15 amino acids. Losses at the gene ends were 3 bases for V and 4 bases for J; bases not matched to a gene: 8. Per germline, CDR1 SGHRS and CDR2 YFSETQ. The CDR3 DNA reads as TGCGCCAGCAGCTCCACCCCAGGGGGCGCAGAGACCCAGTACTTC. Translating gives CASSSTPGGAETQYF.

The chain uses TRBV6-5 and TRBJ2-1; possible D gene TRBD2, 6 bases. V lost 5 bases, J lost 10 bases, and 12 bases lay in between. CDR3 size: 12 residues. Germline V gene data show CDR1 as MNHEY and CDR2 as SVGAGI. CDR3 in amino acids: CASSTPAGEQFF. The CDR3 DNA is TGTGCCAGCAGTACCCCCGCGGGAGAGCAGTTCTTC.